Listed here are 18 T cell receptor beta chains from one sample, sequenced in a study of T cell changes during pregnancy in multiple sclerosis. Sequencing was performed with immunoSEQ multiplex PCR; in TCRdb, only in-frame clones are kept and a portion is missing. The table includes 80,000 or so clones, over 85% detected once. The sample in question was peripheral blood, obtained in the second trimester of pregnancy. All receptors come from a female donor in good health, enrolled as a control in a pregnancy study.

CDR3 nucleotides: TGTGCCAGCAGCAACTCGACAGGGGGCTACGAGCAGTACTTC. This sequence encodes CASSNSTGGYEQYF. The chain is built from TRBV13 and TRBJ2-7; TRBD1 aligns across 9 bases. CDR1 and CDR2 from the germline V gene are PRHDT and FYEKMQ (reference sequence). CDR3 length: 14 residues. With 5 bases clipped from V and 3 bases from J, the junction kept 5 bases outside the gene matches.

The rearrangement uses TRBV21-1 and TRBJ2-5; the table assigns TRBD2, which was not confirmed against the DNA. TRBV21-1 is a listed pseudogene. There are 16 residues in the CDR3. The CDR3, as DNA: TGTGCCAGCAGCAAAGGGGCCGTGGCGGGCGGGGAGACCCAGTACTTC. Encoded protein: CASSKGAVAGGETQYF.

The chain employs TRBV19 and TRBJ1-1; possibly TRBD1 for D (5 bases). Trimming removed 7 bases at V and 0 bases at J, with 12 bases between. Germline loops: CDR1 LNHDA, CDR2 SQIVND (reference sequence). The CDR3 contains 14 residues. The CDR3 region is CASTQVHMNTEAFF. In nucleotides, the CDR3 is TGTGCCAGTACACAGGTCCACATGAACACTGAAGCTTTCTTT. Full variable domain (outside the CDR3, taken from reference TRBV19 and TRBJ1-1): DGGITQSPKYLFRKEGQNVTLSCEQNLNHDAMYWYRQDPGQGLRLIYYSQIVNDFQKGDIAEGYSVSREKKESFPLTVTSAQKNPTAFYLCASTQVHMNTEAFFGQGTRLTVV.

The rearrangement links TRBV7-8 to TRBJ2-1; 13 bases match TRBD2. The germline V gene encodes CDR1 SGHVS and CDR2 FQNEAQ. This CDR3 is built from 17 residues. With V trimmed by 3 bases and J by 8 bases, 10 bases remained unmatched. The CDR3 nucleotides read TGTGCCAGCAGCTTTTTTTTACTAGCGGGAGGGCCTGATGAGCAGTTCTTC. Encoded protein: CASSFFLLAGGPDEQFF.

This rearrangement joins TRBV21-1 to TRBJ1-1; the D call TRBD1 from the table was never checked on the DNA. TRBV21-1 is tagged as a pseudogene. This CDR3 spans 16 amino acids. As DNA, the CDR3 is TGTGCCAGCAGCAATACCGGGACAGGGGGCTCGACTGAAGCTTTCTTT. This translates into CASSNTGTGGSTEAFF.

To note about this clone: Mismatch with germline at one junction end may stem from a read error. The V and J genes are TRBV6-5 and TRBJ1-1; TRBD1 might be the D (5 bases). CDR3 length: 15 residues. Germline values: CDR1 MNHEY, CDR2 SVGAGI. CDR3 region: CASSYGGALNTEAFF. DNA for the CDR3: TGTGCCAGCAGTTACGGAGGGGCGTTGAATACTGAAGCTTTCTTT.

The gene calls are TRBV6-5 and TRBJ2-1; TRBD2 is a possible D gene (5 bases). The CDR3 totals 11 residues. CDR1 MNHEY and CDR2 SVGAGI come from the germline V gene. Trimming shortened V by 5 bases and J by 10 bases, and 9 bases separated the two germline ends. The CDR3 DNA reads TGTGCCAGCAGTCAAGGACTCGAGCAGTTCTTC. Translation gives CASSQGLEQFF.

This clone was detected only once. The CDR3 reads CASSPGQGAFDEQYF. CDR3 bases: TGTGCCAGCTCACCCGGCCAGGGGGCGTTCGACGAGCAGTACTTC. The chain uses TRBV18 and TRBJ2-7; 8 positions agree with TRBD1. With 3 bases clipped from V and 5 bases from J, the junction kept 9 bases outside the gene matches. The germline gives CDR1 KGHSH, CDR2 LQKENI. This CDR3 comprises 15 residues.

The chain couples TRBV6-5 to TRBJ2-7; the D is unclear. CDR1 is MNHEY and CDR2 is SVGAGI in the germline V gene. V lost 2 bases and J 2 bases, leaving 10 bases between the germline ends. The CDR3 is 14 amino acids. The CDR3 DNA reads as TGTGCCAGCAGTTACGATGGGCCTACCTACGAGCAGTACTTC. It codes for CASSYDGPTYEQYF.

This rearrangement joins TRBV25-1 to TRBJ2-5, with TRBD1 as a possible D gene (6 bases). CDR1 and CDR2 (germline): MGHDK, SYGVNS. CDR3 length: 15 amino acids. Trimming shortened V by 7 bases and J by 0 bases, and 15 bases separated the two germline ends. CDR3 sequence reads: CASMHREKYQETQYF. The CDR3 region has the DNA TGTGCCAGCATGCACAGGGAGAAGTACCAAGAGACCCAGTACTTC. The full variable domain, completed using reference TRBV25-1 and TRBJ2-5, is EADIYQTPRYLVIGTGKKITLECSQTMGHDKMYWYQQDPGMELHLIHYSYGVNSTEKGDLSSESTVSRIRTEHFPLTLESARPSHTSQYLCASMHREKYQETQYFGPGTRLLVL.

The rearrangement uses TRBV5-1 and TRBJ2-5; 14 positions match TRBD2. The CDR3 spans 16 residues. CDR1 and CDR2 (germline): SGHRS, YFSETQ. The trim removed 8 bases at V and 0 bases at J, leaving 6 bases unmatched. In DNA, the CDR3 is TGCGCCAGTCAAAGGACTAGCGGGAGGAACCAAGAGACCCAGTACTTC. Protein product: CASQRTSGRNQETQYF.

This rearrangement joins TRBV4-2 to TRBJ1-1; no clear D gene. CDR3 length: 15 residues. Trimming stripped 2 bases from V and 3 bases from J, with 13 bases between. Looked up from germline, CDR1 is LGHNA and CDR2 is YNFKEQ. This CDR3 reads CASSQLARADTEAFF. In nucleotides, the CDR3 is TGTGCCAGCAGCCAATTGGCGAGAGCGGACACTGAAGCTTTCTTT.

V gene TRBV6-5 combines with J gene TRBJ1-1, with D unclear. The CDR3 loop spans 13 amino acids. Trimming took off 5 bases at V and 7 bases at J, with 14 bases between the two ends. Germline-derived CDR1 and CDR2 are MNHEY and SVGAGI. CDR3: CASSREVLGEAFF. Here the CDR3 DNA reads TGTGCCAGCAGTCGTGAAGTCCTCGGTGAAGCTTTCTTT.

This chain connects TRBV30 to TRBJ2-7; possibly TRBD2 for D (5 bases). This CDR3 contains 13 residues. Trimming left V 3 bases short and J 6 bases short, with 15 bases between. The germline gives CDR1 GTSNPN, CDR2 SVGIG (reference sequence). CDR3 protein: CAWSSARGTEQYF. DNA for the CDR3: TGTGCCTGGAGCTCTGCCCGGGGAACCGAGCAGTACTTC.

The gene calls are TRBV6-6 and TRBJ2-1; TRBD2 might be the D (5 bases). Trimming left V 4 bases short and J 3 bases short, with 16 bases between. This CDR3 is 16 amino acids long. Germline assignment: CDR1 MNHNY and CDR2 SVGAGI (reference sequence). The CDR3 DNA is TGTGCCAGCAGTTTGCTTCGGGATATCTACTACAATGAGCAGTTCTTC. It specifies CASSLLRDIYYNEQFF.

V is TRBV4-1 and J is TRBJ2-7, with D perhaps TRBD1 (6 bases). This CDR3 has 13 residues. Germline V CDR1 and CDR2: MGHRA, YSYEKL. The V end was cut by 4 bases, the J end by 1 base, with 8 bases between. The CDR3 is CASSPGQSYEQYF. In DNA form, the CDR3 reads TGCGCCAGCAGCCCAGGACAGTCCTACGAGCAGTACTTC.

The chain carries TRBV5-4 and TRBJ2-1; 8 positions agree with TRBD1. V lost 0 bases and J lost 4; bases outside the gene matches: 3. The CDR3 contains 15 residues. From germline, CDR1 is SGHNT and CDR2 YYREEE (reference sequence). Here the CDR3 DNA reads TGTGCCAGCAGCTTGGGGGGGACAGGTTACAATGAGCAGTTCTTC. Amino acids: CASSLGGTGYNEQFF.

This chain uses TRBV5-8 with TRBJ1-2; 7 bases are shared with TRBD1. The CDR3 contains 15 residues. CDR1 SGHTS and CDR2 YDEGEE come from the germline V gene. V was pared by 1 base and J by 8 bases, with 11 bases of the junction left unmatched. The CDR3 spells CASSLMKGALGGYTF. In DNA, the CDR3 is TGTGCCAGCAGCTTGATGAAGGGGGCCTTAGGGGGCTACACCTTC.